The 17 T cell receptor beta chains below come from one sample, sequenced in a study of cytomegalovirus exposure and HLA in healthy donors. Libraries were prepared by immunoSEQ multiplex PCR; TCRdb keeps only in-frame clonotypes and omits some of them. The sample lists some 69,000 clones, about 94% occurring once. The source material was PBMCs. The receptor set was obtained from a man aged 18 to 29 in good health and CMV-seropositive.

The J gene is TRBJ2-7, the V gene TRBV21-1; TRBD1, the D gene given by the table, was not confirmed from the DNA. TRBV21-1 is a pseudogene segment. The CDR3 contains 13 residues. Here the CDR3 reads CAVPGQAPYEQYF. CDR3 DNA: TGTGCCGTACCGGGACAGGCGCCCTACGAGCAGTACTTC.

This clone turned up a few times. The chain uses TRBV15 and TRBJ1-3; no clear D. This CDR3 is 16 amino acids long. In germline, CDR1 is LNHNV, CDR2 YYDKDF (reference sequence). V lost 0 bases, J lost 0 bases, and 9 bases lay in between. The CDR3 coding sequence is TGTGCCACCAGCAGAGATTCGGAGATCTCTGGAAACACCATATATTTT. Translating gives CATSRDSEISGNTIYF. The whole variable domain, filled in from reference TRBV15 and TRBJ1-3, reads DAMVIQNPRYQVTQFGKPVTLSCSQTLNHNVMYWYQQKSSQAPKLLFHYYDKDFNNEADTPDNFQSRRPNTSFCFLDIRSPGLGDTAMYLCATSRDSEISGNTIYFGEGSWLTVV.

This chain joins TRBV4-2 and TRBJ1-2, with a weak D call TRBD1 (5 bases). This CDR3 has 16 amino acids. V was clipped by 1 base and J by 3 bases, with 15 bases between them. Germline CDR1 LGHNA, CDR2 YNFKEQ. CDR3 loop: CASSQGVDSSYYGYTF. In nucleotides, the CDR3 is TGTGCCAGCAGCCAAGGCGTTGACAGTTCTTACTATGGCTACACCTTC.

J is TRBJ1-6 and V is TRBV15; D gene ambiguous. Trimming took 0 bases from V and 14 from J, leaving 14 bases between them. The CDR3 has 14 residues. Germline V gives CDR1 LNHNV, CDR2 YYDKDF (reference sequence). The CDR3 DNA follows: TGTGCCACCAGCAGAGATCAAACAGCCACGGCCCTCCACTTT. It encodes CATSRDQTATALHF.

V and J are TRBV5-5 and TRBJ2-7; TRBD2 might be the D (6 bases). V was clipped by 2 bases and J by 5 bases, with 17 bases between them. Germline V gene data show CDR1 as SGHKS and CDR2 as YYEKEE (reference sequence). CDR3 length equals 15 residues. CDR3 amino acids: CASSFFQGGRDEQYF. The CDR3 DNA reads TGTGCCAGCAGCTTTTTCCAGGGAGGAAGGGACGAGCAGTACTTC.

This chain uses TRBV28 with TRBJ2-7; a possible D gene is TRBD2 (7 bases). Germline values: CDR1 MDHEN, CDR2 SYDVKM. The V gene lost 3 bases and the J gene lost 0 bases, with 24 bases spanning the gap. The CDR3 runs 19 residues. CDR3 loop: CASSFPHVGGRGTSYEQYF. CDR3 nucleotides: TGTGCCAGCAGTTTCCCCCACGTAGGGGGGCGGGGGACCTCCTACGAGCAGTACTTC.

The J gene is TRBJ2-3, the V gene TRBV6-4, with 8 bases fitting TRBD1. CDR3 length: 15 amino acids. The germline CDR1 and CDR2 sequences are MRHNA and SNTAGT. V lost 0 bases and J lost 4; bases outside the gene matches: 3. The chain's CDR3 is CASSDSQGAPDTQYF. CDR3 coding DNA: TGTGCCAGCAGTGACTCGCAGGGGGCACCAGATACGCAGTATTTT.

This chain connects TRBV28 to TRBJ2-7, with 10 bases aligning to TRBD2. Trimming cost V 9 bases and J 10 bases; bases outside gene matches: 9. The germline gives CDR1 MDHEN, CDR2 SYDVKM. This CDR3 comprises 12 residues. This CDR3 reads CASTAGGIGQYF. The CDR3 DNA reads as TGTGCCAGTACAGCGGGGGGGATCGGCCAGTACTTC.

This chain's CDR3 is CASKQDSNQPQHF. The CDR3 DNA reads TGTGCCAGCAAACAGGATAGCAATCAGCCCCAGCATTTT. The chain combines TRBV2 with TRBJ1-5, with a possible D match to TRBD1 (5 bases). V was clipped by 7 bases and J by 0 bases, with 7 bases between them. In germline, CDR1 is SNHLY, CDR2 FYNNEI. The CDR3 has 13 amino acids.

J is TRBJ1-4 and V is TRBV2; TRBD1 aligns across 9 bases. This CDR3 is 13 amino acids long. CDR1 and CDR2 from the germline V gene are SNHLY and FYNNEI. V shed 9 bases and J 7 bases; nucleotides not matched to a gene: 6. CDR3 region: CASDTGGGEKLFF. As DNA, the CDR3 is TGTGCCAGTGATACAGGGGGCGGTGAAAAACTGTTTTTT.

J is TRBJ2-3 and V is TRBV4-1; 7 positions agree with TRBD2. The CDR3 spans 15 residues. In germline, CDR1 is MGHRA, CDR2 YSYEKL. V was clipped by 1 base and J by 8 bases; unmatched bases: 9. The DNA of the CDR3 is TGCGCCAGCAGCCAAGTCGTCGAGCGGGAAGGTACGCAGTATTTT. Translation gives CASSQVVEREGTQYF.

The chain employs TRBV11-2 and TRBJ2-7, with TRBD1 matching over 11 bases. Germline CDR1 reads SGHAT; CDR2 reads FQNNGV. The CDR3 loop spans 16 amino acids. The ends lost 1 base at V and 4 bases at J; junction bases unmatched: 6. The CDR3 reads CASSLVKDRGQYEQYF. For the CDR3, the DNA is TGTGCCAGCAGCTTAGTTAAGGACAGGGGGCAATACGAGCAGTACTTC.

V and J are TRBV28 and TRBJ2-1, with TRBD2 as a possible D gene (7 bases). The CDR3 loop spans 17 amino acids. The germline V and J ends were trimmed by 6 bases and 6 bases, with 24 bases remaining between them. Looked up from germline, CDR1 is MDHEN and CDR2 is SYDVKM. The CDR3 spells CASSPPWGGIRANEQFF. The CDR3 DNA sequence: TGTGCCAGCAGCCCCCCTTGGGGGGGCATTAGGGCCAATGAGCAGTTCTTC.

CDR3 in DNA: TGTGCCAGCTCGCGGGACTCAACGACTGAAGCTTTCTTT. Translated, it gives CASSRDSTTEAFF. The chain employs TRBV7-2 and TRBJ1-1; D perhaps matches TRBD1 (5 bases). Trimming shortened V by 8 bases and J by 5 bases, and 15 bases separated the two germline ends. From germline, CDR1 is SGHTA and CDR2 FQGNSA. The CDR3 extends over 13 amino acids.

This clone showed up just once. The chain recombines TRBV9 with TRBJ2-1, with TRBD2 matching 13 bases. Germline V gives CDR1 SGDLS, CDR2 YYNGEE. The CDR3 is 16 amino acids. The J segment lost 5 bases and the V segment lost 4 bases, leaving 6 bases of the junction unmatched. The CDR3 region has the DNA TGTGCCAGCAGCCTGTTGGGGACTAGCGGGAACAATGAGCAGTTCTTC. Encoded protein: CASSLLGTSGNNEQFF.

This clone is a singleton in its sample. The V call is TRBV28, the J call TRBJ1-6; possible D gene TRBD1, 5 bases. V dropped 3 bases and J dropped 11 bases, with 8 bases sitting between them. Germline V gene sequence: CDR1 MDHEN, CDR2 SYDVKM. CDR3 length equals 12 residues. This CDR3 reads CASSFQGTPLHF. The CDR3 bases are TGTGCCAGCAGTTTCCAGGGCACACCCCTCCACTTT.

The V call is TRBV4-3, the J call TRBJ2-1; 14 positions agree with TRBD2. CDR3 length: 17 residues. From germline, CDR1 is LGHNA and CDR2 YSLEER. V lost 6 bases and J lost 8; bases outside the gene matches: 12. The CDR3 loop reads CASSFGLAGGRGDEQFF. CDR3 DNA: TGCGCCAGCAGTTTCGGACTAGCGGGAGGTCGAGGCGATGAGCAGTTCTTC.